This record looks at one T cell receptor beta chain sequence and its context. Its specificity is not known. The CDR3 extends over 14 amino acids. With V trimmed by 2 bases and J by 12 bases, 9 bases remained unmatched. Germline V gene sequence: CDR1 SGHTA, CDR2 FQGTGA. The record originates from a study of blood T cells in healthy people across ages. Study conclusions and caveats: Whereas aged donors had fewer naive CD4+ cells, long-lived donors had more of them and higher diversity. Strong correlation was found linking TCR beta diversity to naive T cell percentage. Older individuals had lower TCR beta diversity per million T cells (the decline was roughly linear).

A second PCR of 7 to 11 cycles used a sample-barcoded 5' primer and a J-beta primer mix. Each cDNA molecule, via a template-switch adaptor with 12 random nucleotides, was tagged. TCRdb reprocessed the 5' RACE reads via MiXCR and lists one record per CDR3 protein. The table lists under 800,000 distinct CDR3 sequences, roughly 44% of them singletons, with 20% to 25% in the top ten. The clonotype originates from a woman between 55 and 75 years old in good health. The sequenced sample consisted of blood. The V gene is TRBV7-3, the J gene TRBJ2-1; TRBD1 aligns across 8 bases. The CDR3 sequence: CASSLQGAEDTQFF. The CDR3 DNA is TGTGCCAGCAGCTTACAGGGGGCGGAGGATACGCAGTTCTTC.